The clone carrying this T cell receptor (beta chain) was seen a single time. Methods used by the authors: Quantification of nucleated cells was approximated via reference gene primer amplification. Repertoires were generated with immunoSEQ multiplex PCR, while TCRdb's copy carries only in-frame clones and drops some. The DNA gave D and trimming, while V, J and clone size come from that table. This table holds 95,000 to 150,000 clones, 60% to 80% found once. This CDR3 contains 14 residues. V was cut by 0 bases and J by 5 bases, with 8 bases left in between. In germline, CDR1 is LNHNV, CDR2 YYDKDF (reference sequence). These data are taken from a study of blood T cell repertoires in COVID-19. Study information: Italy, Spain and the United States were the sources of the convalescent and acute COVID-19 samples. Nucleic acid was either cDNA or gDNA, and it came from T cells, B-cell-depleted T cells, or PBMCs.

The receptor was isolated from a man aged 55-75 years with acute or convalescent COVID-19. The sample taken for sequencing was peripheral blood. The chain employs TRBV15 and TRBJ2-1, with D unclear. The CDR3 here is CATSRDSIDNEQFF. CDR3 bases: TGTGCCACCAGCAGAGATAGCATCGACAATGAGCAGTTCTTC. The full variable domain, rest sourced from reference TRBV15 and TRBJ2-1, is DAMVIQNPRYQVTQFGKPVTLSCSQTLNHNVMYWYQQKSSQAPKLLFHYYDKDFNNEADTPDNFQSRRPNTSFCFLDIRSPGLGDTAMYLCATSRDSIDNEQFFGPGTRLTVL.